The TCR beta chain described here comes from a study of post-analysis software for immune sequencing data. Study results and limitations: There were a handful of TRBV segments more frequent in patients than controls, and TRBV5-6, TRBV5-1 and TRBV20-1 were among them.

CDR3 length: 17 residues. Germline-derived CDR1 and CDR2 are SGHTA and FQGNSA. Trimming took 0 bases from V and 2 from J; bases not matched to a gene: 6. With respect to this clonotype: Its antigen remains unknown.

TCR beta cDNA libraries had unique molecular identifiers. One entry per CDR3 protein, called by TCRdb with MiXCR from the PCR reads. The sample yields about 460,000 distinct CDR3 sequences, under 55% seen once. The source of this sequence is a girl aged 5-17 years with multiple sclerosis. This chain joins TRBV7-2 and TRBJ2-7; 11 bases are a match to TRBD2. The sample taken for sequencing was blood. The CDR3 DNA follows: TGTGCCAGCAGCTTAGCTAGCGGGAGGGCCGCGGCCTACGAGCAGTACTTC. It translates to CASSLASGRAAAYEQYF.